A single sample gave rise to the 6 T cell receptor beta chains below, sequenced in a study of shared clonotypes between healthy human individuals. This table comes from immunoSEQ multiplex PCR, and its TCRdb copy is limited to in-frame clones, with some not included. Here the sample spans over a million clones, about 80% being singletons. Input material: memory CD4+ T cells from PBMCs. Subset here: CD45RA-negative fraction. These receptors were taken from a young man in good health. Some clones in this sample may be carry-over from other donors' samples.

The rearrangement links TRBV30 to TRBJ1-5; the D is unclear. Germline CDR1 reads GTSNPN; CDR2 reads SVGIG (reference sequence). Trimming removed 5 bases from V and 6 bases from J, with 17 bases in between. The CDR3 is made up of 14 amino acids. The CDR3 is CAWSVIGGSQPQHF. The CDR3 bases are TGTGCCTGGTCCGTAATTGGAGGAAGTCAGCCCCAGCATTTT.

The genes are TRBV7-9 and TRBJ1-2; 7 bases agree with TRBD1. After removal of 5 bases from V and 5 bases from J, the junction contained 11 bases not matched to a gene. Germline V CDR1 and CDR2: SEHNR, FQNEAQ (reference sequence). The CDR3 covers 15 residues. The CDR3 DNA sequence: TGTGCCAGCAGCCAAAGATCGGGACAGCCTTATGGCTACACCTTC. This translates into CASSQRSGQPYGYTF.

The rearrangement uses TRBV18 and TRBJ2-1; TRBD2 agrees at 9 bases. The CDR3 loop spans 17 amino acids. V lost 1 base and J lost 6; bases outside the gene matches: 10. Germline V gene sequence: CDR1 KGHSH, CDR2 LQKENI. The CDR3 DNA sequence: TGTGCCAGCTCACCACTGGCTAGCGGGACCAGTTTCAATGAGCAGTTCTTC. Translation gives CASSPLASGTSFNEQFF.

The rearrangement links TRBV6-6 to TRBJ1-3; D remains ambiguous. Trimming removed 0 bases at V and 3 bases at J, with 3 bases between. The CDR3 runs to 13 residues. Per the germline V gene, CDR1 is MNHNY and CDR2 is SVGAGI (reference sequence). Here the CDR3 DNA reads TGTGCCAGCAGTTACTCTTTTGGAAACACCATATATTTT. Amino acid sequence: CASSYSFGNTIYF.

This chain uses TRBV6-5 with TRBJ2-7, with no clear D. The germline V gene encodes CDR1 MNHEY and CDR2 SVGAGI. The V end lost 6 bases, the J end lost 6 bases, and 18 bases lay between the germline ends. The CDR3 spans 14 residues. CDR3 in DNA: TGTGCCAGCAGACCACTACCTGGAAGGTCCGAGCAGTACTTC. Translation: CASRPLPGRSEQYF.

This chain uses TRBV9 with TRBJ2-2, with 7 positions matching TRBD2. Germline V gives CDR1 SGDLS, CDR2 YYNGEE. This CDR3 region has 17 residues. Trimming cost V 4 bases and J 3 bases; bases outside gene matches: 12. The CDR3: CASSLGGNRQYTGELFF. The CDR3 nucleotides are TGTGCCAGCAGCCTGGGGGGGAACAGACAGTACACCGGGGAGCTGTTTTTT.